These 19 T cell receptor beta chains share one sample of origin, sequenced in a study of blood T cell repertoires in COVID-19. Libraries were prepared by immunoSEQ multiplex PCR; TCRdb keeps only in-frame clonotypes and omits some of them. In the table there are about 290,000 clones, approximately 90% of which are singletons. The sequencing input was peripheral blood. Every receptor here comes from a woman aged 25-40 years with active or convalescent COVID-19.

V gene TRBV29-1 combines with J gene TRBJ2-7; 7 bases map to TRBD1. Unmatched junction bases numbered 9, after V lost 4 bases and J lost 0 bases. There are 15 residues in the CDR3. The V gene's germline CDR1 is SQVTM and CDR2 ANQGSEA. CDR3 DNA sequence: TGCAGCGTTGTTCTAACAGGGGCTAGCTCCTACGAGCAGTACTTC. As protein: CSVVLTGASSYEQYF.

In this sample, this clone turned up a few times. This rearrangement joins TRBV11-1 to TRBJ2-7; 7 positions match TRBD1. Germline assignment: CDR1 SGHAT and CDR2 FQDESV (reference sequence). This CDR3 spans 13 amino acids. With 6 bases clipped from V and 5 bases from J, the junction kept 7 bases outside the gene matches. The CDR3 bases are TGTGCCAGCAGGAGACAGGGTGGCGACGAGCAGTACTTC. Its translation: CASRRQGGDEQYF.

The rearrangement joins TRBV29-1 to TRBJ2-3; D is perhaps TRBD2 (5 bases). This CDR3 region has 13 residues. V lost 7 bases, J lost 3 bases, and 14 bases lay in between. Germline CDR1 SQVTM, CDR2 ANQGSEA. The CDR3: CSAPPSGTDTQYF. CDR3 bases: TGCAGCGCCCCCCCCTCGGGGACAGATACGCAGTATTTT.

This clone has only one observation. This chain uses TRBV7-2 with TRBJ2-3; 7 bases map to TRBD1. The CDR3 extends over 16 amino acids. Germline-derived CDR1 and CDR2 are SGHTA and FQGNSA. The V and J ends lost 4 bases and 2 bases, in that order; junction bases with no gene match: 9. DNA of the CDR3: TGTGCCAGCAGCTGGACAGGACGGGGTTCCACAGATACGCAGTATTTT. Its translation: CASSWTGRGSTDTQYF.

The chain links TRBV2 to TRBJ1-2; 7 bases are shared with TRBD1. Germline CDR1 and CDR2: SNHLY and FYNNEI. V lost 6 bases and J lost 6; bases outside the gene matches: 7. The CDR3 loop spans 13 amino acids. The CDR3 loop reads CASRETGEHGYTF. The CDR3 bases are TGTGCCAGCAGGGAAACAGGGGAGCATGGCTACACCTTC.

This chain links TRBV5-1 with TRBJ1-3; D may be TRBD1 (6 bases). There are 15 residues in the CDR3. V shed 4 bases and J shed 1 base, with 12 bases lying between them. Germline V gene data show CDR1 as SGHRS and CDR2 as YFSETQ. The CDR3 DNA follows: TGCGCCAGCAGCCCCGGCCAGGGGTCTGGAAACACCATATATTTT. It yields the protein CASSPGQGSGNTIYF.

This chain uses TRBV2 with TRBJ1-5, with TRBD1 as a possible D gene (6 bases). CDR3 length: 13 amino acids. CDR1 and CDR2 (germline): SNHLY, FYNNEI. V lost 2 bases to trimming and J lost 15 bases, with 17 bases between them. As DNA, the CDR3 is TGTGCCAGCAGTGAACTTTTTGGGGGCCCTAGGCATTTT. Residues: CASSELFGGPRHF.

The chain uses TRBV6-5 and TRBJ2-7; 8 bases are shared with TRBD1. V shed 6 bases and J 3 bases; nucleotides not matched to a gene: 1. This CDR3 region has 12 residues. Germline V CDR1 and CDR2: MNHEY, SVGAGI. The CDR3 DNA is TGTGCCAGCAGCACAGGGGGCTACGAGCAGTACTTC. This codes for CASSTGGYEQYF.

J is TRBJ1-2 and V is TRBV18; D uncertain. CDR1 is KGHSH, CDR2 LQKENI, per germline. The CDR3 extends over 14 amino acids. V was clipped by 3 bases and J by 1 base, with 9 bases between them. As DNA, the CDR3 is TGTGCCAGCTCACCTGCGTTCGGTAACTATGGCTACACCTTC. Translation gives CASSPAFGNYGYTF.

The chain links TRBV30 to TRBJ1-5; D possibly corresponds to TRBD1 (5 bases). The germline V gene has CDR1 GTSNPN and CDR2 SVGIG (reference sequence). CDR3 length: 14 amino acids. V lost 1 base to trimming and J lost 9 bases, with 16 bases between them. The CDR3 is CAWSAPTAQGPQHF. Here the CDR3 DNA reads TGTGCCTGGAGTGCCCCGACGGCCCAGGGGCCCCAGCATTTT.

Here the CDR3 DNA reads TGTGCCAGCGGGCAGAGCTCAGGGTATTTT. It encodes CASGQSSGYF. The chain couples TRBV28 to TRBJ1-3, with D possibly TRBD1 on 5 matching bases. V lost 8 bases, J lost 16 bases, and 15 bases lay in between. This CDR3 region has 10 residues. Germline assignment: CDR1 MDHEN and CDR2 SYDVKM.

This clone was seen a handful of times. The V gene is TRBV6-6, the J gene TRBJ1-4; 7 bases line up with TRBD1. The CDR3 contains 14 residues. Germline V lookup: CDR1 MNHNY, CDR2 SVGAGI (reference sequence). V gave up 6 bases and J gave up 7 bases; unmatched junction bases: 8. The CDR3 coding sequence is TGTGCCAGCAGCACCTCAGGGGGAGGTGAAAAACTGTTTTTT. Translating gives CASSTSGGGEKLFF.

V and J are TRBV7-6 and TRBJ2-7, with D perhaps TRBD2 (6 bases). CDR3 length equals 15 residues. Germline values: CDR1 SGHVS, CDR2 FNYEAQ. Trimming removed 5 bases from V and 3 bases from J, with 17 bases in between. The CDR3: CASSPAGRSFYEQYF. CDR3 in DNA: TGTGCCAGCAGCCCGGCGGGGAGATCTTTCTACGAGCAGTACTTC.

The V and J genes are TRBV5-1 and TRBJ1-2; TRBD1 is a possible D gene (6 bases). This CDR3 comprises 16 residues. Germline V gene data show CDR1 as SGHRS and CDR2 as YFSETQ. Trimming pared 5 bases from V and 3 bases from J, leaving 20 bases between. CDR3 DNA sequence: TGCGCCAGCAGTCTGGGGGCCAGGGGCGGTCACTATGGCTACACCTTC. Amino acid sequence: CASSLGARGGHYGYTF.

The chain couples TRBV18 to TRBJ1-6; 9 bases line up with TRBD1. Germline assignment: CDR1 KGHSH and CDR2 LQKENI. V lost 3 bases to trimming and J lost 10 bases; unmatched junction nucleotides: 7. The CDR3 is 15 residues long. The CDR3 DNA follows: TGTGCCAGCTCACCGGCTACAGGGGGCGACTCACCCCTCCACTTT. It is translated as CASSPATGGDSPLHF.

V usage is TRBV6-5 and J usage is TRBJ1-2, with 9 nucleotides matching TRBD1. Trimming at V came to 6 bases and at J to 8 bases, leaving 7 bases not matched to a gene. CDR1 and CDR2 from the germline V gene are MNHEY and SVGAGI. CDR3 size: 13 residues. The CDR3 nucleotides read TGTGCCAGCAGGGGGACAGGGTCTGGGGGCTACACCTTC. Protein: CASRGTGSGGYTF.

The chain couples TRBV7-2 to TRBJ2-7; the match to TRBD2 covers 8 bases. With 1 base clipped from V and 7 bases from J, the junction kept 9 bases outside the gene matches. The CDR3 is 15 residues long. Germline-derived CDR1 and CDR2 are SGHTA and FQGNSA. CDR3: CASSLDRNGGVEQYF. The CDR3 bases are TGTGCCAGCAGCTTAGATCGAAACGGGGGGGTTGAGCAGTACTTC. Variable domain in full (rest from reference TRBV7-2 and TRBJ2-7): GAGVSQSPSNKVTEKGKDVELRCDPISGHTALYWYRQSLGQGLEFLIYFQGNSAPDKSGLPSDRFSAERTGGSVSTLTIQRTQQEDSAVYLCASSLDRNGGVEQYFGPGTRLTVT.

The V call is TRBV5-1, the J call TRBJ1-2, with 7 bases matching TRBD1. The CDR3 has 15 residues. Germline V CDR1 and CDR2: SGHRS, YFSETQ. Germline trimming cut 3 bases from V and 0 bases from J; bases unmatched to any gene: 5. The CDR3 is CASSSRGAANYGYTF. The CDR3 coding sequence is TGCGCCAGCAGCTCCAGGGGGGCGGCTAACTATGGCTACACCTTC.

This clone was picked up one time. The gene calls are TRBV2 and TRBJ1-1; no definite D call. The germline CDR1 and CDR2 sequences are SNHLY and FYNNEI. V was shortened by 2 bases and J by 7 bases, with 11 bases between the two germline ends. This CDR3 has 13 amino acids. DNA for the CDR3: TGTGCCAGCAGTGAAAGTAGTGACATTGAAGCTTTCTTT. As protein: CASSESSDIEAFF.